This is a list of T cell receptor beta chains from one sample in a study of blood T cell repertoires in COVID-19. Produced via immunoSEQ multiplex PCR; TCRdb's table is partial and in-frame only. Found here are 110,000 to 150,000 clones, more than 85% of them singletons; the top ten hold more than 5%. Source material: peripheral blood. These receptors all stem from a human donor in a cohort sampled during active COVID-19. The CDR3 runs from the conserved cysteine through the conserved F or W. The order of the fields is V gene, clone size, D gene, J gene, CDR3 DNA, CDR3 protein. D genes are given only for firm matches. Clone size is not always given. Where it is, it says once, few, many or a class for expanded clones.

v_call: TRBV6-5
clone_size: -
d_call: -
j_call: TRBJ2-3
cdr3_nt: TGTGCCAGCAGTTACCTGCAGGGTGCATCAGATACGCAGTATTTT
cdr3_aa: CASSYLQGASDTQYF

v_call: TRBV2
clone_size: many
d_call: TRBD1
j_call: TRBJ1-2
cdr3_nt: TGTGCCAGCAGCGAAGCCCGGGACAGGCTCTATGGCTACACCTTC
cdr3_aa: CASSEARDRLYGYTF

v_call: TRBV5-1
clone_size: -
d_call: -
j_call: TRBJ1-2
cdr3_nt: TGCGCCAGCAGCCCGGAGCGGTTTAACTATGGCTACACCTTC
cdr3_aa: CASSPERFNYGYTF

v_call: TRBV4-1
clone_size: -
d_call: -
j_call: TRBJ2-1
cdr3_nt: TGCGCCAGCAGCCTTATTAGCGGAGACAATGAGCAGTTCTTC
cdr3_aa: CASSLISGDNEQFF

v_call: TRBV28
clone_size: -
d_call: TRBD1
j_call: TRBJ1-1
cdr3_nt: TGTGCCAGCAGCGACAGGGGTCCTAGCACTGAAGCTTTCTTT
cdr3_aa: CASSDRGPSTEAFF

v_call: TRBV12-3/TRBV12-4
clone_size: -
d_call: TRBD2
j_call: TRBJ2-5
cdr3_nt: TGTGCCAGTCGGGGGGGCCCTCAAGAGACCCAGTACTTC
cdr3_aa: CASRGGPQETQYF

v_call: TRBV15
clone_size: -
d_call: -
j_call: TRBJ2-5
cdr3_nt: TGTGCCACCAGCAGAGAACCAGGGAAGAAGACCCAGTACTTC
cdr3_aa: CATSREPGKKTQYF

v_call: TRBV7-6
clone_size: -
d_call: TRBD2
j_call: TRBJ2-2
cdr3_nt: TGTGCCAGCAGCGCCATAAGGGCCCCCAGGACTAGCGGGGTGAACACCGGGGAGCTGTTTTTT
cdr3_aa: CASSAIRAPRTSGVNTGELFF

v_call: TRBV4-2
clone_size: once
d_call: -
j_call: TRBJ2-3
cdr3_nt: TGTGCCAGCAGCCAAGGGGAACAGGCCACAGATACGCAGTATTTT
cdr3_aa: CASSQGEQATDTQYF

v_call: TRBV18
clone_size: -
d_call: -
j_call: TRBJ1-1
cdr3_nt: TGTGCCAGCTCACCGACAGATGGTCCGGGCACTGAAGCTTTCTTT
cdr3_aa: CASSPTDGPGTEAFF

v_call: TRBV11-2
clone_size: -
d_call: -
j_call: TRBJ2-3
cdr3_nt: TGTGCCAGCAGCTTGGGGGCAGGGTCGACAGATACGCAGTATTTT
cdr3_aa: CASSLGAGSTDTQYF

v_call: TRBV18
clone_size: -
d_call: TRBD1
j_call: TRBJ1-5
cdr3_nt: TGTGCCAGCTCACCCACAGGGGCGTCCTTTCAGCCCCAGCATTTT
cdr3_aa: CASSPTGASFQPQHF

v_call: TRBV2
clone_size: -
d_call: TRBD1
j_call: TRBJ1-4
cdr3_nt: TGTGCCAGCTTAAGTGGACAGGATAATGAAAAACTGTTTTTT
cdr3_aa: CASLSGQDNEKLFF

v_call: TRBV19
clone_size: -
d_call: TRBD1
j_call: TRBJ2-7
cdr3_nt: TGTGCCAGTAGTCTTCTCCCGGGACAGGGCGGCTACGAGCAGTACTTC
cdr3_aa: CASSLLPGQGGYEQYF

v_call: TRBV7-2
clone_size: -
d_call: -
j_call: TRBJ1-1
cdr3_nt: TGTGCCAGCAGCGTCGGACAGCTGAACACTGAAGCTTTCTTT
cdr3_aa: CASSVGQLNTEAFF

v_call: TRBV4-1
clone_size: once
d_call: -
j_call: TRBJ1-5
cdr3_nt: TGCGCCAGCAGCCAAGAAGTCTCTGTGAGGGCGGGTCAGCCCCAGCATTTT
cdr3_aa: CASSQEVSVRAGQPQHF

v_call: TRBV4-1
clone_size: -
d_call: TRBD2
j_call: TRBJ2-1
cdr3_nt: TGCGCCAGCAGCCACGGACCCCCGCTAGCGGGGCTAAGGGGGGAGCAGTTCTTC
cdr3_aa: CASSHGPPLAGLRGEQFF

v_call: TRBV19
clone_size: -
d_call: TRBD1
j_call: TRBJ2-3
cdr3_nt: TGTGCCAGTACCGACGGCAGGGGGCGCGGAACGCAGTATTTT
cdr3_aa: CASTDGRGRGTQYF

v_call: TRBV5-1
clone_size: -
d_call: TRBD1
j_call: TRBJ1-1
cdr3_nt: TGCGCCAGCAGCTTGGAGGGGACAGGGGCGGTGCGGGTCACTGAAGCTTTCTTT
cdr3_aa: CASSLEGTGAVRVTEAFF

v_call: TRBV7-9
clone_size: -
d_call: TRBD1
j_call: TRBJ1-1
cdr3_nt: TGTGCCAGCAGCCCGACGACAGGGATTTTCACTGAAGCTTTCTTT
cdr3_aa: CASSPTTGIFTEAFF

v_call: TRBV28
clone_size: -
d_call: TRBD1
j_call: TRBJ1-3
cdr3_nt: TGTGCCAGCAGTTCCTCCGGACAGGGGGCGGGAAACACCATATATTTT
cdr3_aa: CASSSSGQGAGNTIYF

v_call: TRBV10-2
clone_size: -
d_call: TRBD2
j_call: TRBJ2-7
cdr3_nt: TGCGCCAGCAGTCGAACCGGGACTAGCGGGGGACTCACCTACGAGCAGTACTTC
cdr3_aa: CASSRTGTSGGLTYEQYF

v_call: TRBV5-8
clone_size: -
d_call: TRBD1
j_call: TRBJ2-7
cdr3_nt: TGTGCCAGCAGCCCCCGGGACAGGGGGGCCTACGAGCAGTACTTC
cdr3_aa: CASSPRDRGAYEQYF

v_call: TRBV5-1
clone_size: -
d_call: -
j_call: TRBJ2-4
cdr3_nt: TGCGCCAGCAGCTCACAGGGTTCTAAAAACATTCAGTACTTC
cdr3_aa: CASSSQGSKNIQYF

v_call: TRBV28
clone_size: -
d_call: TRBD1
j_call: TRBJ1-4
cdr3_nt: TGTGCCAGCAGCCTCCCCGGGACAGGGAGGGAAAAACTGTTTTTT
cdr3_aa: CASSLPGTGREKLFF

v_call: TRBV7-8
clone_size: -
d_call: -
j_call: TRBJ1-2
cdr3_nt: TGTGCCAGCAGCGCCTTAGATTGGTATGGCTACACCTTC
cdr3_aa: CASSALDWYGYTF

v_call: TRBV7-3
clone_size: once
d_call: -
j_call: TRBJ2-5
cdr3_nt: TGTGCCAGCAGCCCTACTCGAACAGAGACCCAGTACTTC
cdr3_aa: CASSPTRTETQYF

v_call: TRBV10-3
clone_size: -
d_call: -
j_call: TRBJ2-3
cdr3_nt: TGTGCCATCAGTGAACCTTCCTTTCCTAGCTTAGAAGGGACAGATACGCAGTATTTT
cdr3_aa: CAISEPSFPSLEGTDTQYF

v_call: TRBV6-5
clone_size: once
d_call: TRBD1
j_call: TRBJ2-3
cdr3_nt: TGTGCCAGCCGACCACAGGGGTGGGGAGATACGCAGTATTTT
cdr3_aa: CASRPQGWGDTQYF

v_call: TRBV4-1
clone_size: -
d_call: -
j_call: TRBJ2-7
cdr3_nt: TGCGCCAGCAGCCAAGTGCCCGGGTCGTACTCCTACGAGCAGTACTTC
cdr3_aa: CASSQVPGSYSYEQYF

v_call: TRBV29-1
clone_size: -
d_call: -
j_call: TRBJ1-2
cdr3_nt: TGCAGCCTGGGCAGGGAGGATGGCTACACCTTC
cdr3_aa: CSLGREDGYTF

v_call: TRBV2
clone_size: -
d_call: TRBD1
j_call: TRBJ2-1
cdr3_nt: TGTGCCAGCAGTCCCGGGCCGAACAGGGGAAGCTCCTACAATGAGCAGTTCTTC
cdr3_aa: CASSPGPNRGSSYNEQFF

v_call: TRBV15
clone_size: -
d_call: -
j_call: TRBJ2-3
cdr3_nt: TGTGCCACCAGCTCACCAGGGGCCCCACCGCGCACAGATACGCAGTATTTT
cdr3_aa: CATSSPGAPPRTDTQYF

v_call: TRBV30
clone_size: -
d_call: TRBD2
j_call: TRBJ2-7
cdr3_nt: TGTGCCTGGGTACTAGCGGGCACCTACGAGCAGTACTTC
cdr3_aa: CAWVLAGTYEQYF

v_call: TRBV9
clone_size: -
d_call: TRBD1
j_call: TRBJ2-3
cdr3_nt: TGTGCCAGCAGCTTCCGGACAGGGGGCGAGACAGATACGCAGTATTTT
cdr3_aa: CASSFRTGGETDTQYF

v_call: TRBV10-1
clone_size: -
d_call: -
j_call: TRBJ1-2
cdr3_nt: TGCGCCAGCAGTGCCGGTAGGGGTGCTAACTATGGCTACACCTTC
cdr3_aa: CASSAGRGANYGYTF

v_call: TRBV7-2
clone_size: -
d_call: TRBD1
j_call: TRBJ2-1
cdr3_nt: TGTGCCAGCAGCATCGCGGGACAGGGGAGCAATGAGCAGTTCTTC
cdr3_aa: CASSIAGQGSNEQFF

v_call: TRBV5-4
clone_size: once
d_call: TRBD1
j_call: TRBJ2-7
cdr3_nt: TGTGCCAGCAGTCAGGCCGGGACAGGGAGGTACGAGCAGTACTTC
cdr3_aa: CASSQAGTGRYEQYF

v_call: TRBV6-2/TRBV6-3
clone_size: -
d_call: -
j_call: TRBJ2-7
cdr3_nt: TGTGCCAGCAGTTACGGCGGACAAGCCTACGAGCAGTACTTC
cdr3_aa: CASSYGGQAYEQYF

v_call: TRBV28
clone_size: -
d_call: TRBD1
j_call: TRBJ2-4
cdr3_nt: TGTGCCAGCAGTTGGCGGACAGGGTCCAAAAACATTCAGTACTTC
cdr3_aa: CASSWRTGSKNIQYF

v_call: TRBV4-1
clone_size: -
d_call: TRBD1
j_call: TRBJ2-4
cdr3_nt: TGCGCCAGCAGCCAAGTCGGGACAGGGATAGCCAAAAACATTCAGTACTTC
cdr3_aa: CASSQVGTGIAKNIQYF

v_call: TRBV10-3
clone_size: few
d_call: -
j_call: TRBJ2-5
cdr3_nt: TGTGCCATCAGTGAGTCCTTCGCGGGGAGTCAAGAGACCCAGTACTTC
cdr3_aa: CAISESFAGSQETQYF

v_call: TRBV5-1
clone_size: -
d_call: TRBD2
j_call: TRBJ2-7
cdr3_nt: TGCGCCAGCAGCTTGTCTAGCGGGGGGGTCTCCTACGAGCAGTACTTC
cdr3_aa: CASSLSSGGVSYEQYF

v_call: TRBV5-1
clone_size: -
d_call: -
j_call: TRBJ1-2
cdr3_nt: TGCGCCAGCAGCTTACAGCCGACCCGGGGCTACACCTTC
cdr3_aa: CASSLQPTRGYTF

v_call: TRBV7-9
clone_size: -
d_call: TRBD1
j_call: TRBJ2-1
cdr3_nt: TGTGCCAGCACCACGTCTACAGGGGTAGGCGAGCAGTTCTTC
cdr3_aa: CASTTSTGVGEQFF

v_call: TRBV2
clone_size: -
d_call: TRBD1
j_call: TRBJ1-3
cdr3_nt: TGTGCCAGCAGCGGTACCTGGACAGGGGGAAACACCATATATTTT
cdr3_aa: CASSGTWTGGNTIYF

v_call: TRBV7-9
clone_size: -
d_call: -
j_call: TRBJ1-4
cdr3_nt: TGTGCCAGCAGGGGTACACAGGCAGAGGAAAAACTGTTTTTT
cdr3_aa: CASRGTQAEEKLFF

v_call: TRBV28
clone_size: -
d_call: -
j_call: TRBJ1-6
cdr3_nt: TGTGCCAGCAGTTTCGGCTCCTATAATTCACCCCTCCACTTT
cdr3_aa: CASSFGSYNSPLHF

v_call: TRBV2
clone_size: -
d_call: TRBD2
j_call: TRBJ2-1
cdr3_nt: TGTGCCAGCAGTGAGGGACTAGCGGGAGATTTAAATGAGCAGTTCTTC
cdr3_aa: CASSEGLAGDLNEQFF

v_call: TRBV5-4
clone_size: -
d_call: -
j_call: TRBJ2-7
cdr3_nt: TGTGCCAGCAGCTACCAGGCCAGGGTAAGGCACGAGCAGTACTTC
cdr3_aa: CASSYQARVRHEQYF

v_call: TRBV11-2
clone_size: once
d_call: TRBD1
j_call: TRBJ2-7
cdr3_nt: TGTGCCAGCAGCTTAGCAGGGACAGGGAGGCCCGAGCAGTACTTC
cdr3_aa: CASSLAGTGRPEQYF

v_call: TRBV7-3
clone_size: -
d_call: -
j_call: TRBJ2-1
cdr3_nt: TGTGCCAGCAGCCCCCTAGCAGCCTCCTACAATGAGCAGTTCTTC
cdr3_aa: CASSPLAASYNEQFF

v_call: TRBV5-1
clone_size: -
d_call: TRBD1
j_call: TRBJ2-7
cdr3_nt: TGCGCCAGCAGCCCCGGGACAGGGGATTACGAGCAGTACTTC
cdr3_aa: CASSPGTGDYEQYF

v_call: TRBV19
clone_size: -
d_call: TRBD2
j_call: TRBJ2-1
cdr3_nt: TGTGCCAGTAGTATAGTTACTAGCGGGAATGAGCAGTTCTTC
cdr3_aa: CASSIVTSGNEQFF

v_call: TRBV7-8
clone_size: -
d_call: -
j_call: TRBJ1-2
cdr3_nt: TGTGCCAGCAGCCCTAAGGACAGTGCTGCAGCTAACTATGGCTACACCTTC
cdr3_aa: CASSPKDSAAANYGYTF

v_call: TRBV5-1
clone_size: -
d_call: -
j_call: TRBJ2-7
cdr3_nt: TGCGCCAGCAGCTCAACAGGGCAGGAGCAGTACTTC
cdr3_aa: CASSSTGQEQYF

v_call: TRBV27
clone_size: -
d_call: -
j_call: TRBJ1-2
cdr3_nt: TGTGCCAGCAGTTCAGGGTTCTATGGCTACACCTTC
cdr3_aa: CASSSGFYGYTF

v_call: TRBV14
clone_size: few
d_call: -
j_call: TRBJ2-2
cdr3_nt: TGTGCCAGCAGCCAAGTTGCGGGGTTTGGATCCGGGGAGCTGTTTTTT
cdr3_aa: CASSQVAGFGSGELFF